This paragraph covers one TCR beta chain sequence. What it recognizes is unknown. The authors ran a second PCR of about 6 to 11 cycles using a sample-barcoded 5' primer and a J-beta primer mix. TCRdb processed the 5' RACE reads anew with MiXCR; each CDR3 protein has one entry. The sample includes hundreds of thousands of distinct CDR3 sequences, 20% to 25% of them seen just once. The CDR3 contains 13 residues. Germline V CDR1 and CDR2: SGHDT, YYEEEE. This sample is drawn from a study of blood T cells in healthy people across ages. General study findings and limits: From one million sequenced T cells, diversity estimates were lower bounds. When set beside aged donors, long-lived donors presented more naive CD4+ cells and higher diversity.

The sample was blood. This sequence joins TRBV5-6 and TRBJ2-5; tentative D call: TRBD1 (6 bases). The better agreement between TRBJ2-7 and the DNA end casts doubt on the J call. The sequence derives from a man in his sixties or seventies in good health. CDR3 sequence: CASSLDRDREQYF. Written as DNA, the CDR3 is TGTGCCAGCAGCTTGGACAGGGATCGCGAGCAGTACTTC.